What follows are 26 T cell receptor beta chains derived from one specimen sequenced in a study of cytomegalovirus exposure and HLA in healthy donors. PCR amplification relied on 60 Vbeta primers (plus 13 Jbeta primers). Only in-frame clones appear in the TCRdb table, and some are missing; sequencing was by immunoSEQ multiplex PCR. The sample gives 65,000 to 75,000 clones, 74% of which show up once; 11% is in the top ten. Sequencing used PBMCs. The receptor source for this set is a woman aged 60-75 years in good health and CMV-seropositive.

V is TRBV5-1 and J is TRBJ1-1; 10 nucleotides agree with TRBD1. Germline loops: CDR1 SGHRS, CDR2 YFSETQ. The CDR3 is 16 amino acids. Trimming took 0 bases from V and 0 from J; bases not matched to a gene: 2. The chain's CDR3 is CASSLVTGGMNTEAFF. CDR3 DNA sequence: TGCGCCAGCAGCTTGGTGACAGGGGGCATGAACACTGAAGCTTTCTTT.

The chain combines TRBV11-2 with TRBJ2-6, with 11 bases matching TRBD2. Trimming removed 5 bases from V and 0 bases from J; junction bases left unmatched: 3. The length of the CDR3 is 17 residues. The germline V gene has CDR1 SGHAT and CDR2 FQNNGV. The CDR3 is CASSRTSGSSGANVLTF. The CDR3 coding sequence is TGTGCCAGCAGCCGAACTAGCGGGAGCTCTGGGGCCAACGTCCTGACTTTC.

V and J are TRBV5-1 and TRBJ2-1; 11 bases are shared with TRBD1. V was clipped by 5 bases and J by 5 bases; unmatched bases: 12. The CDR3 totals 17 residues. The germline V gene has CDR1 SGHRS and CDR2 YFSETQ. The CDR3 region has the DNA TGCGCCAGCAGTTCATTTCCGGGACAGGGGGGAAACAATGAGCAGTTCTTC. Protein product: CASSSFPGQGGNNEQFF. Filled out from reference TRBV5-1 and TRBJ2-1, the complete variable domain reads KAGVTQTPRYLIKTRGQQVTLSCSPISGHRSVSWYQQTPGQGLQFLFEYFSETQRNKGNFPGRFSGRQFSNSRSEMNVSTLELGDSALYLCASSSFPGQGGNNEQFFGPGTRLTVL.

The chain combines TRBV2 with TRBJ1-1; D is ambiguous. V was shortened by 2 bases and J by 4 bases, with 14 bases between the two germline ends. Germline loops: CDR1 SNHLY, CDR2 FYNNEI. This CDR3 is 15 amino acids long. Here the CDR3 reads CASSETGWGATEAFF. In DNA form, the CDR3 reads TGTGCCAGCAGTGAAACGGGTTGGGGAGCCACTGAAGCTTTCTTT.

The CDR3 here is CASSLRGQETQYF. The CDR3 DNA reads TGTGCCAGCAGCTTGAGGGGGCAAGAGACCCAGTACTTC. The chain is built from TRBV5-4 and TRBJ2-5; tentative D call: TRBD1 (6 bases). The CDR3 totals 13 residues. The germline V gene has CDR1 SGHNT and CDR2 YYREEE (reference sequence). The germline V and J ends were trimmed by 1 base and 2 bases, with 6 bases remaining between them.

This chain connects TRBV9 to TRBJ1-5, with 8 bases aligning to TRBD1. The germline CDR1 and CDR2 sequences are SGDLS and YYNGEE. V was clipped by 3 bases and J by 1 base; unmatched bases: 0. There are 14 residues in the CDR3. The CDR3 here is CASSGTGSNQPQHF. CDR3 sequence (DNA): TGTGCCAGCAGCGGGACAGGGAGCAATCAGCCCCAGCATTTT. Drawing the rest from reference TRBV9 and TRBJ1-5, the complete variable domain is DSGVTQTPKHLITATGQRVTLRCSPRSGDLSVYWYQQSLDQGLQFLIQYYNGEERAKGNILERFSAQQFPDLHSELNLSSLELGDSALYFCASSGTGSNQPQHFGDGTRLSIL.

This sequence joins TRBV6-6 and TRBJ2-7; 11 bases line up with TRBD1. V lost 5 bases, J lost 1 base, and 7 bases stayed unmatched. CDR3 length: 16 amino acids. The germline gives CDR1 MNHNY, CDR2 SVGAGI (reference sequence). The CDR3 DNA reads as TGTGCCAGCAGTCCTCCGGGACAGGGGGGATCCTACGAGCAGTACTTC. Protein sequence: CASSPPGQGGSYEQYF.

This rearrangement joins TRBV9 to TRBJ1-4; TRBD1 matches at 8 bases. Trimming cost V 4 bases and J 8 bases; bases outside gene matches: 13. Germline values: CDR1 SGDLS, CDR2 YYNGEE. CDR3 length: 16 residues. The CDR3: CASSSTDRETREKLFF. DNA for the CDR3: TGTGCCAGCAGCTCGACGGACAGGGAGACCCGCGAAAAACTGTTTTTT.

This clone has just a few counts. The V call is TRBV10-3, the J call TRBJ1-1; D possibly corresponds to TRBD1 (5 bases). The CDR3 has 14 amino acids. Trimming took off 6 bases at V and 6 bases at J, with 17 bases between the two ends. Per the germline V gene, CDR1 is ENHRY and CDR2 is SYGVKD. CDR3 region: CAISLAWGGAEAFF. The DNA for the CDR3 is TGTGCCATCAGCTTAGCATGGGGAGGGGCTGAAGCTTTCTTT.

The chain combines TRBV27 with TRBJ1-6; no clear D. Trimming took 6 bases from V and 6 from J, leaving 6 bases between them. The CDR3 has 12 amino acids. Germline-derived CDR1 and CDR2 are MNHEY and SMNVEV (reference sequence). The DNA for the CDR3 is TGTGCCAGCAGATCCCTTAATTCACCCCTCCACTTT. This translates into CASRSLNSPLHF.

The genes are TRBV14 and TRBJ2-7; TRBD2 might be the D (6 bases). CDR1 and CDR2 (germline): SGHDN, FVKESK. CDR3 length: 16 amino acids. V shed 4 bases and J shed 5 bases, with 21 bases lying between them. The CDR3 region is CASSLHLAGSGNEQYF. As DNA, the CDR3 is TGTGCCAGCAGCCTTCACCTGGCCGGGAGTGGGAACGAGCAGTACTTC. The full variable domain, its missing parts supplied by reference TRBV14 and TRBJ2-7, is EAGVTQFPSHSVIEKGQTVTLRCDPISGHDNLYWYRRVMGKEIKFLLHFVKESKQDESGMPNNRFLAERTGGTYSTLKVQPAELEDSGVYFCASSLHLAGSGNEQYFGPGTRLTVT.

This chain connects TRBV6-1 to TRBJ1-6; no clear D gene. V lost 6 bases to trimming and J lost 0 bases, with 9 bases between them. The germline gives CDR1 MNHNS, CDR2 SASEGT. CDR3 size: 15 residues. The CDR3 is CASRAASSYNSPLHF. CDR3 in DNA: TGTGCCAGCAGGGCGGCGAGCTCCTATAATTCACCCCTCCACTTT.

This clone was recorded only once. This chain links TRBV6-1 with TRBJ2-5, with D unresolved. The CDR3 sequence is 12 residues long. V was pared by 7 bases and J by 5 bases, with 11 bases between. Germline lookup yields CDR1 MNHNS and CDR2 SASEGT. DNA for the CDR3: TGTGCCAGCACGGAGCTACGGGAGACCCAGTACTTC. This codes for CASTELRETQYF.

The chain has TRBV19 and TRBJ2-2, with TRBD1 matching over 9 bases. V shed 6 bases and J 5 bases; nucleotides not matched to a gene: 7. The length of the CDR3 is 15 residues. In germline, CDR1 is LNHDA, CDR2 SQIVND (reference sequence). The CDR3 is CASRRDRVSTGELFF. CDR3 DNA sequence: TGTGCCAGTAGGCGGGACAGGGTCTCAACCGGGGAGCTGTTTTTT.

The table lists this clone with a count of one. The chain has TRBV13 and TRBJ2-1; 10 bases line up with TRBD2. Germline V lookup: CDR1 PRHDT, CDR2 FYEKMQ (reference sequence). The CDR3 totals 14 residues. Trimming cost V 6 bases and J 9 bases; bases outside gene matches: 8. Here the CDR3 DNA reads TGTGCCAGCAGGCAGCGGGGGGGCGGTACTGAGCAGTTCTTC. Encoded protein: CASRQRGGGTEQFF.

The sample holds a few counts of this clone. V and J are TRBV9 and TRBJ2-7, with D perhaps matching TRBD2 (5 bases). This CDR3 contains 16 residues. Germline V gene sequence: CDR1 SGDLS, CDR2 YYNGEE. Trimming stripped 1 base from V and 1 base from J, with 15 bases between. The CDR3 is CASSVTERLTSYEQYF. The DNA for the CDR3 is TGTGCCAGCAGCGTAACAGAGCGGTTGACTTCCTACGAGCAGTACTTC.

This chain uses TRBV9 with TRBJ2-1; 9 bases align to TRBD2. J gave up 6 bases and V 6 bases, and 13 bases lay outside the gene matches. Germline V gene lookup returns CDR1 SGDLS and CDR2 YYNGEE. This CDR3 is built from 16 residues. This chain's CDR3 is CASTGTGLAGTNEQFF. The CDR3 DNA follows: TGTGCCAGCACAGGAACGGGACTAGCAGGGACCAATGAGCAGTTCTTC.

V and J are TRBV5-1 and TRBJ1-3; no clear D. Between the trimmed V and J ends, which lost 0 bases and 0 bases, there was a span of 7 bases. The length of the CDR3 is 15 residues. Germline V gene lookup returns CDR1 SGHRS and CDR2 YFSETQ. The CDR3 sequence is CASSLAGDSGNTIYF. As DNA, the CDR3 is TGCGCCAGCAGCTTGGCCGGGGACTCTGGAAACACCATATATTTT.

This clone was detected only a few times. The rearrangement uses TRBV2 and TRBJ1-2; D possibly corresponds to TRBD1 (6 bases). Germline V gene sequence: CDR1 SNHLY, CDR2 FYNNEI. V was trimmed by 10 bases and J by 4 bases, leaving 16 bases between them. The CDR3 runs 13 residues. CDR3 loop: CATKDRLGYGYTF. For the CDR3, the DNA is TGTGCCACAAAAGACAGGCTTGGCTATGGCTACACCTTC.

This clone was detected a few times. The V gene is TRBV2, the J gene TRBJ2-5; 11 nucleotides agree with TRBD2. Germline lookup yields CDR1 SNHLY and CDR2 FYNNEI. This CDR3 is built from 15 residues. The V gene end was trimmed by 1 base and the J gene end by 5 bases; junction bases not matched to a gene: 3. Here the CDR3 reads CASSEGTSGLETQYF. DNA of the CDR3: TGTGCCAGCAGTGAAGGGACTAGCGGGTTGGAGACCCAGTACTTC.

The CDR3 here is CASSREGRTNYGYTF. The CDR3 bases are TGTGCCAGCAGCCGGGAGGGCAGAACCAACTATGGCTACACCTTC. The chain has TRBV5-8 and TRBJ1-2; no definite D call. Trimming removed 4 bases from V and 2 bases from J, with 15 bases in between. Germline CDR1 is SGHTS and CDR2 is YDEGEE. This CDR3 has 15 amino acids.

In DNA form, the CDR3 reads TGTGCCAGCAGCCTTTCTAGCGGGGGGCCGGAGACCCAGTACTTC. Its translation: CASSLSSGGPETQYF. The V and J genes are TRBV7-6 and TRBJ2-5; 11 positions match TRBD2. V was pared by 5 bases and J by 5 bases, with 7 bases of the junction left unmatched. Germline CDR1 reads SGHVS; CDR2 reads FNYEAQ. This CDR3 region has 15 residues. Full variable domain (remainder filled in from reference TRBV7-6 and TRBJ2-5): GAGVSQSPRYKVTKRGQDVALRCDPISGHVSLYWYRQALGQGPEFLTYFNYEAQQDKSGLPNDRFSAERPEGSISTLTIQRTEQRDSAMYRCASSLSSGGPETQYFGPGTRLLVL.

This clone was found once. The chain joins TRBV9 to TRBJ2-5; 8 nucleotides line up with TRBD2. The germline V gene has CDR1 SGDLS and CDR2 YYNGEE. The ends lost 0 bases at V and 4 bases at J; junction bases unmatched: 11. The CDR3 consists of 17 residues. CDR3 residues: CASSVGNLLAGPETQYF. In DNA, the CDR3 is TGTGCCAGCAGCGTAGGTAATTTGCTAGCGGGTCCAGAGACCCAGTACTTC.

Written as DNA, the CDR3 is TGCGCCAGCAGCTTGTCACAGATCTATGGCTACACCTTC. This gives the protein CASSLSQIYGYTF. The chain recombines TRBV5-1 with TRBJ1-2, with D uncertain. Germline V gives CDR1 SGHRS, CDR2 YFSETQ. This CDR3 is built from 13 residues. Trimming pared 1 base from V and 4 bases from J, leaving 8 bases between.

The chain is built from TRBV2 and TRBJ2-5; D gene ambiguous. Trimming took off 4 bases at V and 1 base at J, with 7 bases between the two ends. CDR1 is SNHLY and CDR2 is FYNNEI in the germline V gene. The CDR3 is 13 amino acids. The CDR3 DNA sequence: TGTGCCAGCAGTGTGAACAGCCAAGAGACCCAGTACTTC. It specifies CASSVNSQETQYF. Complete variable domain (other parts from reference TRBV2 and TRBJ2-5): EPEVTQTPSHQVTQMGQEVILRCVPISNHLYFYWYRQILGQKVEFLVSFYNNEISEKSEIFDDQFSVERPDGSNFTLKIRSTKLEDSAMYFCASSVNSQETQYFGPGTRLLVL.

The chain joins TRBV5-5 to TRBJ2-7, with 9 bases that match TRBD1. CDR3 size: 14 residues. With 0 bases clipped from V and 6 bases from J, the junction kept 4 bases outside the gene matches. Looked up from germline, CDR1 is SGHKS and CDR2 is YYEKEE (reference sequence). DNA of the CDR3: TGTGCCAGCAGCTTGGGGGGACAGGGCCTCGAGCAGTACTTC. Translating gives CASSLGGQGLEQYF. The full variable domain, in which reference TRBV5-5 and TRBJ2-7 provide the parts outside the CDR3, is DAGVTQSPTHLIKTRGQQVTLRCSPISGHKSVSWYQQVLGQGPQFIFQYYEKEERGRGNFPDRFSARQFPNYSSELNVNALLLGDSALYLCASSLGGQGLEQYFGPGTRLTVT.